A selection of T cell receptor beta chains follows, all from one sample in a study of blood T cell repertoires in COVID-19. The data were produced by immunoSEQ multiplex PCR, yet TCRdb's version contains in-frame clones alone and is incomplete. The sample lists 200,000 to 250,000 clones, more than 85% occurring once. The specimen sequenced was peripheral blood. These receptor sequences come from a woman between 50 and 59 years old with COVID-19, enrolled during active disease. Each CDR3 is given with its conserved first and last residue. The D gene is left open where the match is weak. Expanded clones get a size class; other rows say once, few or many, or leave the size out.

TRBV6-2/TRBV6-3	TRBJ2-2	NA	TRBD2	CASSFLAVNTGELFF	TGTGCCAGCAGTTTTCTAGCGGTAAACACCGGGGAGCTGTTTTTT
TRBV16	TRBJ1-1	NA	NA	CASSPLGLTGITEAFF	TGTGCCAGCAGCCCTTTGGGCCTAACGGGGATCACTGAAGCTTTCTTT
TRBV24-1	TRBJ1-5	NA	NA	CATIHSNQPQHF	TGTGCCACCATTCATAGCAATCAGCCCCAGCATTTT
TRBV19	TRBJ1-1	NA	NA	CASSISENTEAFF	TGTGCCAGTAGTATATCAGAGAACACTGAAGCTTTCTTT
TRBV11-2	TRBJ2-7	NA	NA	CASSHYEQYF	TGTGCCAGCAGCCACTACGAGCAGTACTTC
TRBV11-2	TRBJ1-1	NA	NA	CASSLLDSEAFF	TGTGCCAGCAGCCTTCTTGACAGTGAAGCTTTCTTT
TRBV4-1	TRBJ2-7	NA	TRBD2	CASSRGTSGGTYEQYF	TGCGCCAGCAGCCGAGGGACTAGCGGGGGCACCTACGAGCAGTACTTC
TRBV19	TRBJ2-5	NA	TRBD2	CASSESGGHQETQYF	TGTGCCAGTAGTGAGAGCGGGGGGCACCAAGAGACCCAGTACTTC
TRBV19	TRBJ2-6	NA	TRBD1	CASSEAGGSGANVLTF	TGTGCCAGTAGTGAGGCAGGGGGTTCTGGGGCCAACGTCCTGACTTTC
TRBV7-2	TRBJ1-1	NA	NA	CASSLQAMNTEAFF	TGTGCCAGCAGCTTACAGGCTATGAACACTGAAGCTTTCTTT
TRBV7-9	TRBJ2-7	NA	TRBD1	CASSHYRGDYEQYF	TGTGCCAGCAGCCATTACAGGGGGGACTACGAGCAGTACTTC
TRBV30	TRBJ1-3	NA	NA	CAWAIQSGADTIYF	TGTGCCTGGGCTATACAGTCTGGGGCAGACACCATATATTTT
TRBV30	TRBJ2-6	NA	NA	CAWNGGANVLTF	TGTGCCTGGAACGGTGGGGCCAACGTCCTGACTTTC
TRBV30	TRBJ2-1	NA	TRBD1	CAVGQESYNEQFF	TGTGCCGTAGGACAGGAATCCTACAATGAGCAGTTCTTC
TRBV7-2	TRBJ2-1	NA	TRBD2	CASSVGGGAVNEQFF	TGTGCCAGCAGCGTGGGCGGGGGGGCTGTCAATGAGCAGTTCTTC
TRBV24-1	TRBJ2-2	few	NA	CATSDQKTNAATGELFF	TGTGCCACCAGTGACCAAAAGACTAACGCGGCTACCGGGGAGCTGTTTTTT
TRBV7-2	TRBJ2-2	few	NA	CASRPTGSGELFF	TGTGCCAGCAGGCCGACGGGGTCCGGGGAGCTGTTTTTT
TRBV10-3	TRBJ2-5	once	TRBD2	CAISESSSGGKTQYF	TGTGCCATCAGTGAGTCGTCTAGCGGGGGAAAGACCCAGTACTTC
TRBV7-8	TRBJ2-7	once	TRBD1	CASSFWDSYEQYF	TGTGCCAGCAGCTTCTGGGACAGCTACGAGCAGTACTTC
TRBV4-1	TRBJ1-3	NA	TRBD1	CASSLQGAGNTIYF	TGCGCCAGCAGCCTCCAGGGGGCTGGAAACACCATATATTTT
TRBV6-5	TRBJ2-2	NA	NA	CASSLTGPGELFF	TGTGCCAGCAGCCTAACAGGACCCGGGGAGCTGTTTTTT
TRBV6-5	TRBJ2-3	NA	NA	CASSYFQASDTQYF	TGTGCCAGCAGTTACTTTCAGGCTTCAGATACGCAGTATTTT